The 22 T cell receptor beta chains given below trace back to one sample, sequenced in a study of OX40 agonist ivuxolimab in advanced cancers. Repertoires were generated with immunoSEQ multiplex PCR, while TCRdb's copy carries only in-frame clones and drops some. The table has over 65,000 clones, about 86% seen once. The specimen was CD4+ or CD8+ T cells sorted from blood, collected in a trial of the OX40 agonist ivuxolimab. These TCRs come from an adult with an advanced solid tumor such as melanoma, head and neck, liver or kidney cancer.

The rearrangement uses TRBV20-1 and TRBJ2-1; the D is unclear. This CDR3 is built from 11 residues. CDR1 and CDR2 from the germline V gene are DFQATT and SNEGSKA (reference sequence). Trimming shortened V by 5 bases and J by 14 bases, and 16 bases separated the two germline ends. The CDR3 loop reads CSALSSLEKFF. The CDR3 DNA reads TGCAGTGCTCTCAGCTCCCTGGAAAAGTTCTTC.

The chain combines TRBV18 with TRBJ1-3; TRBD1 is a possible D gene (6 bases). Germline V CDR1 and CDR2: KGHSH, LQKENI. Trimming cost V 3 bases and J 0 bases, with 12 bases left between them. The CDR3 spans 16 residues. CDR3 DNA sequence: TGTGCCAGCTCACCGGGGACACTAAACTCTGGAAACACCATATATTTT. Translation: CASSPGTLNSGNTIYF.

The genes are TRBV9 and TRBJ2-3; 9 bases agree with TRBD2. Germline-derived CDR1 and CDR2 are SGDLS and YYNGEE. CDR3 length: 16 amino acids. V shed 0 bases and J 2 bases; nucleotides not matched to a gene: 4. CDR3 nucleotide sequence: TGTGCCAGCAGCGTAGCGGCGGGAGGGCCCACAGATACGCAGTATTTT. It is translated as CASSVAAGGPTDTQYF. Complete variable domain (other parts from reference TRBV9 and TRBJ2-3): DSGVTQTPKHLITATGQRVTLRCSPRSGDLSVYWYQQSLDQGLQFLIQYYNGEERAKGNILERFSAQQFPDLHSELNLSSLELGDSALYFCASSVAAGGPTDTQYFGPGTRLTVL.

The chain recombines TRBV18 with TRBJ2-1; no reliable D call. The V gene's germline CDR1 is KGHSH and CDR2 LQKENI. V dropped 5 bases and J dropped 4 bases, with 3 bases sitting between them. This CDR3 is built from 11 residues. The CDR3 sequence is CASSSYNEQFF. The CDR3 DNA reads as TGTGCCAGCTCATCATACAATGAGCAGTTCTTC.

The rearrangement uses TRBV7-2 and TRBJ2-7, with TRBD2 identical over 12 bases. The length of the CDR3 is 15 residues. V lost 3 bases, J lost 4 bases, and 4 bases stayed unmatched. CDR1 SGHTA and CDR2 FQGNSA come from the germline V gene. Written as DNA, the CDR3 is TGTGCCAGCAGCTTCGCTAGCGGGAGGGGGTACGAGCAGTACTTC. Translating gives CASSFASGRGYEQYF.

The table lists this clone with a count of one. The rearrangement joins TRBV6-1 to TRBJ1-6; TRBD1 might be the D (5 bases). The CDR3 consists of 17 residues. Trimming removed 1 base at V and 5 bases at J, with 15 bases between. The V gene's germline CDR1 is MNHNS and CDR2 SASEGT. The CDR3 loop reads CASSEGAPGRDNSPLHF. The CDR3 bases are TGTGCCAGCAGTGAAGGGGCCCCGGGACGGGATAATTCACCCCTCCACTTT.

The rearrangement joins TRBV5-1 to TRBJ1-2; D unclear. Trimming pared 3 bases from V and 2 bases from J, leaving 11 bases between. Germline assignment: CDR1 SGHRS and CDR2 YFSETQ. This CDR3 spans 14 amino acids. The CDR3 spells CASSSTSINYGYTF. As DNA, the CDR3 is TGCGCCAGCAGCTCCACGTCGATAAACTATGGCTACACCTTC.

The J gene is TRBJ2-2, the V gene TRBV14, with D perhaps matching TRBD2 (6 bases). Germline loops: CDR1 SGHDN, CDR2 FVKESK. The CDR3 consists of 14 residues. The V end was cut by 6 bases, the J end by 7 bases, with 15 bases between. In DNA, the CDR3 is TGTGCCAGCAGTCAATCCGGGGGAATCGGGGAGCTGTTTTTT. This encodes CASSQSGGIGELFF.

Here the CDR3 DNA reads TGTGCCAGCAGCCGACGGGGCGGGAGGATATACGAGCAGTACTTC. As protein: CASSRRGGRIYEQYF. The chain employs TRBV5-6 and TRBJ2-7; 8 nucleotides line up with TRBD2. Germline CDR1 SGHDT, CDR2 YYEEEE. This CDR3 comprises 15 residues. V shed 4 bases and J 4 bases; nucleotides not matched to a gene: 10.

The chain employs TRBV19 and TRBJ1-3, with a weak D call TRBD1 (6 bases). This CDR3 contains 15 residues. The V gene lost 7 bases and the J gene lost 0 bases, with 13 bases spanning the gap. Germline V gene data show CDR1 as LNHDA and CDR2 as SQIVND (reference sequence). The CDR3 DNA reads as TGTGCCAGTACCCCCACAGGGAGCTCTGGAAACACCATATATTTT. Its protein is CASTPTGSSGNTIYF.

The chain links TRBV18 to TRBJ2-5; perhaps TRBD2 as D (5 bases). V dropped 3 bases and J dropped 5 bases, with 10 bases sitting between them. Per germline, CDR1 KGHSH and CDR2 LQKENI. This CDR3 spans 13 amino acids. The CDR3 bases are TGTGCCAGCTCACCGGGAGATTCGGAGACCCAGTACTTC. It specifies CASSPGDSETQYF.

This clone was counted a few times. This chain connects TRBV7-2 to TRBJ2-2; 8 bases align to TRBD2. Germline lookup yields CDR1 SGHTA and CDR2 FQGNSA. J lost 4 bases, V lost 3 bases, and 7 bases had no gene match. The CDR3 covers 16 residues. The CDR3 sequence is CASSLIAGLSTGELFF. The DNA for the CDR3 is TGTGCCAGCAGCTTGATAGCGGGACTTTCCACCGGGGAGCTGTTTTTT.

The rearrangement uses TRBV18 and TRBJ1-5; 11 bases fit TRBD1. The CDR3 contains 15 residues. The V gene's germline CDR1 is KGHSH and CDR2 LQKENI. J lost 6 bases, V lost 4 bases, and 5 bases had no gene match. Here the CDR3 reads CASSLGTGGTQPQHF. The CDR3 DNA reads as TGTGCCAGCTCACTCGGGACAGGGGGGACTCAGCCCCAGCATTTT. Based on the CDR3 plus reference TRBV18 and TRBJ1-5, the full variable domain is NAGVMQNPRHLVRRRGQEARLRCSPMKGHSHVYWYRQLPEEGLKFMVYLQKENIIDESGMPKERFSAEFPKEGPSILRIQQVVRGDSAAYFCASSLGTGGTQPQHFGDGTRLSIL.

This rearrangement joins TRBV19 to TRBJ1-2, with a possible D match to TRBD1 (5 bases). V was trimmed by 4 bases and J by 7 bases, leaving 16 bases between them. Germline assignment: CDR1 LNHDA and CDR2 SQIVND (reference sequence). The CDR3 runs to 14 residues. CDR3 amino acids: CASSTRGRGGGYTF. DNA for the CDR3: TGTGCCAGTAGTACCCGGGGCCGCGGCGGTGGCTACACCTTC.

The chain is built from TRBV6-5 and TRBJ1-3; a possible D gene is TRBD1 (6 bases). CDR3 size: 15 residues. V shed 6 bases and J shed 0 bases, with 12 bases lying between them. Germline V gives CDR1 MNHEY, CDR2 SVGAGI. The CDR3 sequence is CASRRQAGSGNTIYF. For the CDR3, the DNA is TGTGCCAGCAGAAGACAGGCAGGCTCTGGAAACACCATATATTTT.

The chain has TRBV6-1 and TRBJ1-5; a possible D gene is TRBD1 (6 bases). V lost 4 bases to trimming and J lost 10 bases, with 17 bases between them. Germline loops: CDR1 MNHNS, CDR2 SASEGT. The CDR3 loop spans 14 amino acids. The CDR3 sequence: CASSGGPAQAPQHF. CDR3 bases: TGTGCCAGCAGTGGGGGGCCAGCCCAGGCCCCCCAGCATTTT.

This clone came up once. The chain is built from TRBV10-3 and TRBJ1-5, with D tentatively TRBD1 (6 bases). Germline CDR1 and CDR2: ENHRY and SYGVKD. Trimming took off 10 bases at V and 5 bases at J, with 21 bases between the two ends. CDR3 length: 15 amino acids. Written as DNA, the CDR3 is TGTGCCACCCGGGGGGGCCAGGGGAGGGATCAGCCCCAGCATTTT. Its protein is CATRGGQGRDQPQHF.

The genes are TRBV6-4 and TRBJ2-1; D is perhaps TRBD1 (6 bases). CDR3 length: 15 residues. Germline CDR1 MRHNA, CDR2 SNTAGT. V shed 6 bases and J shed 8 bases, with 20 bases lying between them. The CDR3 reads CASSGGVGGSHEQFF. CDR3 sequence (DNA): TGTGCCAGCAGCGGAGGTGTTGGGGGCTCACATGAGCAGTTCTTC.

The genes are TRBV7-2 and TRBJ1-5; D is uncertain. Between the trimmed V and J ends, which lost 1 base and 11 bases, there was a span of 15 bases. Per the germline V gene, CDR1 is SGHTA and CDR2 is FQGNSA. The CDR3 spans 14 residues. This chain's CDR3 is CASSLEAAYGSQHF. The DNA for the CDR3 is TGTGCCAGCAGCTTAGAAGCGGCTTACGGGTCCCAGCATTTT.

The CDR3 sequence is CASSPRTGAGGTEAFF. The CDR3 nucleotides read TGTGCCAGCTCCCCTAGGACAGGGGCGGGAGGAACTGAAGCTTTCTTT. This sequence joins TRBV18 and TRBJ1-1; 9 positions agree with TRBD1. J lost 5 bases, V lost 6 bases, and 13 bases had no gene match. Germline V lookup: CDR1 KGHSH, CDR2 LQKENI. This CDR3 spans 16 amino acids.

The genes are TRBV29-1 and TRBJ2-1, with 11 bases that match TRBD2. The CDR3 covers 14 residues. V lost 5 bases and J lost 5; bases outside the gene matches: 5. Germline CDR1 and CDR2: SQVTM and ANQGSEA. The CDR3 loop is CSVNLGLADNEQFF. The CDR3 DNA follows: TGCAGCGTTAACCTGGGACTAGCGGACAATGAGCAGTTCTTC.

This chain uses TRBV14 with TRBJ1-1; 7 bases line up with TRBD1. Trimming took 5 bases from V and 7 from J; bases not matched to a gene: 7. In germline, CDR1 is SGHDN, CDR2 FVKESK. The CDR3 covers 13 residues. CDR3 bases: TGTGCCAGCAGCAACAGGGGCCCTATTGAAGCTTTCTTT. It translates to CASSNRGPIEAFF. The full variable domain, its missing parts supplied by reference TRBV14 and TRBJ1-1, is EAGVTQFPSHSVIEKGQTVTLRCDPISGHDNLYWYRRVMGKEIKFLLHFVKESKQDESGMPNNRFLAERTGGTYSTLKVQPAELEDSGVYFCASSNRGPIEAFFGQGTRLTVV.